These 8 T cell receptor beta chains originate from one sample sequenced in a study of STAT5B mutations in CD4+ large granular lymphocyte leukemia (dated by TCRdb to the early 2020s). The library was prepared using the immunoSEQ multiplex PCR assay. TCRdb retrieved this table from immuneACCESS and kept in-frame rearrangements only. Not all clones are present; in checked studies, unresolved V genes account for under half, and no reason is known for the remainder. In this sample the table shows some 34,000 clones, 76% of which occur a single time. The leading ten clones occupy roughly 7.7% of the sample. Sequenced input: CD4+ T cells from blood buffy coats. Receptor source: a human donor in good health.

As DNA, the CDR3 is TGTGCCAGCAGCTTAGCGTGGGCAGCTCAAGAGACCCAGTACTTC. This sequence encodes CASSLAWAAQETQYF. V and J are TRBV7-2 and TRBJ2-5, with D unresolved. Trimming pared 0 bases from V and 2 bases from J, leaving 10 bases between. The CDR3 is 15 residues long. Germline CDR1 reads SGHTA; CDR2 reads FQGNSA. Using reference TRBV7-2 and TRBJ2-5 for the parts outside the CDR3, the full variable domain is GAGVSQSPSNKVTEKGKDVELRCDPISGHTALYWYRQSLGQGLEFLIYFQGNSAPDKSGLPSDRFSAERTGGSVSTLTIQRTQQEDSAVYLCASSLAWAAQETQYFGPGTRLLVL.

The V call is TRBV11-3, the J call TRBJ2-7; D gene ambiguous. This CDR3 is 11 amino acids long. Germline V gene lookup returns CDR1 SGHNT and CDR2 YENEEA. V was pared by 5 bases and J by 7 bases, with 9 bases between. The CDR3 loop is CASSPAGEQYF. DNA for the CDR3: TGTGCCAGCAGCCCAGCCGGGGAGCAGTACTTC.

V is TRBV2 and J is TRBJ1-1; TRBD1 agrees at 8 bases. The germline CDR1 and CDR2 sequences are SNHLY and FYNNEI. This CDR3 is built from 14 residues. V was clipped by 7 bases and J by 0 bases; unmatched bases: 4. CDR3 loop: CASKNRGLNTEAFF. Written as DNA, the CDR3 is TGTGCCAGCAAGAACAGGGGGTTGAACACTGAAGCTTTCTTT.

Worth noting for this clone: The DNA is omitted, as the CDR3 cannot be located on it reliably, and the CDR3 follows TCRdb's listing. The chain is built from TRBV19 and TRBJ1-2. CDR1 and CDR2 (germline): LNHDA, SQIVND (reference sequence). The CDR3 has 15 amino acids, counting both end residues. CDR3 protein: CASSSGRAGSYGYTF.

J is TRBJ2-1 and V is TRBV5-1; TRBD2 aligns across 9 bases. Germline values: CDR1 SGHRS, CDR2 YFSETQ. With V trimmed by 4 bases and J by 1 base, 3 bases remained unmatched. This CDR3 region has 15 residues. CDR3 protein: CASSRSGRSYNEQFF. CDR3 in DNA: TGCGCCAGCAGCCGAAGCGGGAGGTCCTACAATGAGCAGTTCTTC.

The rearrangement joins TRBV7-2 to TRBJ2-1; 8 bases align to TRBD2. The CDR3 extends over 18 amino acids. Germline trimming cut 5 bases from V and 0 bases from J; bases unmatched to any gene: 12. CDR1 and CDR2 (germline): SGHTA, FQGNSA. The CDR3 region is CASSARPTSASSYNEQFF. CDR3 sequence (DNA): TGTGCCAGCAGCGCGAGACCGACTAGCGCGAGCTCCTACAATGAGCAGTTCTTC.

The chain carries TRBV5-1 and TRBJ2-4; D remains ambiguous. CDR3 size: 15 residues. V was cut by 2 bases and J by 0 bases, with 9 bases left in between. Germline V gives CDR1 SGHRS, CDR2 YFSETQ. CDR3 amino acids: CASSFGALAKNIQYF. The DNA of the CDR3 is TGCGCCAGCAGCTTCGGAGCGCTAGCCAAAAACATTCAGTACTTC.

This clone was seen a handful of times. The rearrangement joins TRBV2 to TRBJ1-5, with 7 nucleotides matching TRBD1. Germline V gene data show CDR1 as SNHLY and CDR2 as FYNNEI. J gave up 2 bases and V 6 bases, and 7 bases lay outside the gene matches. The CDR3 covers 15 residues. CDR3 sequence reads: CASRDTGVGNQPQHF. CDR3 coding DNA: TGTGCCAGCAGGGATACAGGGGTGGGCAATCAGCCCCAGCATTTT.